This TCR beta chain was sequenced during a study of ipilimumab plus nivolumab after autologous stem cell transplantation. For the study at large: Myeloma patients were high-risk transplant-naive or relapsed within 3 years of first autologous transplant.

Checkpoint therapy with ipilimumab 1 mg/kg began 14 to 28 days after transplant. Measured with immunoSEQ multiplex PCR; TCRdb has only the in-frame clones, and not every one. The sample includes some 44,000 clones, around nine tenths of them seen just once. V lost 0 bases, J lost 3 bases, and 7 bases lay in between. Germline CDR1 reads SGHRS; CDR2 reads YFSETQ. This CDR3 is 13 amino acids long. The gene calls are TRBV5-1 and TRBJ2-7; possible D gene TRBD1, 6 bases. The source is a male donor with multiple myeloma. The specimen was PBMCs, collected in a trial of ipilimumab plus nivolumab as post-transplant consolidation. The CDR3 sequence is CASSLEQGYEQYF. Written as DNA, the CDR3 is TGCGCCAGCAGCTTGGAACAGGGCTACGAGCAGTACTTC.